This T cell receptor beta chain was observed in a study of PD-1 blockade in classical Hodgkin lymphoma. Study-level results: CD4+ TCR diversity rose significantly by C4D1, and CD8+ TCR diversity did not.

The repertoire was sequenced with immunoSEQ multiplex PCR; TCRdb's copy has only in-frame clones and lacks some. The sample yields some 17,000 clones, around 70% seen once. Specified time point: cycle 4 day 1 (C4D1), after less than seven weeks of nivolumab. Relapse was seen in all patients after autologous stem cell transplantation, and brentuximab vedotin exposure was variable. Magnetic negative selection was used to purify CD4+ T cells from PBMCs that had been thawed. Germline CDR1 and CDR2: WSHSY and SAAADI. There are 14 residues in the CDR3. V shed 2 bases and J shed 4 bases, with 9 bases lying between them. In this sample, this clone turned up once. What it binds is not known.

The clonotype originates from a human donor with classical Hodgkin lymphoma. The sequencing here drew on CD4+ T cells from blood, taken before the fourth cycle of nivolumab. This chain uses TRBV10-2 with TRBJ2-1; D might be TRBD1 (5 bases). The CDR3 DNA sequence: TGCGCCAGCAGTGAGGTACAGGTATACAATGAGCAGTTCTTC. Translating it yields CASSEVQVYNEQFF.